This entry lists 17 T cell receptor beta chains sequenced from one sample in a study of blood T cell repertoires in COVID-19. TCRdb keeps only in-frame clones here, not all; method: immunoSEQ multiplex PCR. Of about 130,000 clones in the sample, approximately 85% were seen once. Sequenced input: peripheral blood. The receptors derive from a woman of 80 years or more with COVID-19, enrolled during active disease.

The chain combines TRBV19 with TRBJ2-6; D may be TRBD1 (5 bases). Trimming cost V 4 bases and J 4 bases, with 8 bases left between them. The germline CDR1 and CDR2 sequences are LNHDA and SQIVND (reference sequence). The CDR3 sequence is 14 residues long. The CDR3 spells CASSTGSGANVLTF. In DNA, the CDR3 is TGTGCCAGTAGTACAGGGTCAGGGGCCAACGTCCTGACTTTC. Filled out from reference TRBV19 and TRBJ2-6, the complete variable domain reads DGGITQSPKYLFRKEGQNVTLSCEQNLNHDAMYWYRQDPGQGLRLIYYSQIVNDFQKGDIAEGYSVSREKKESFPLTVTSAQKNPTAFYLCASSTGSGANVLTFGAGSRLTVL.

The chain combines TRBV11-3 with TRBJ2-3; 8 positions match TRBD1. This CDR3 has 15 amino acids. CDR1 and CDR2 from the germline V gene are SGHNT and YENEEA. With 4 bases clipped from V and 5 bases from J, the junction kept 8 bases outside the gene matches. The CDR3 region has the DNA TGTGCCAGCAGCTGGGGGGCAGGGGGCGAAGATACGCAGTATTTT. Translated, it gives CASSWGAGGEDTQYF.

CDR3 nucleotide sequence: TGTGCCAGTAGTTGGGACAGCGGGAATGAGCAGTTCTTC. Encoded protein: CASSWDSGNEQFF. This sequence joins TRBV19 and TRBJ2-1; D might be TRBD1 (7 bases). Trimming removed 5 bases from V and 7 bases from J, with 12 bases in between. Germline CDR1 LNHDA, CDR2 SQIVND (reference sequence). The CDR3 extends over 13 amino acids.

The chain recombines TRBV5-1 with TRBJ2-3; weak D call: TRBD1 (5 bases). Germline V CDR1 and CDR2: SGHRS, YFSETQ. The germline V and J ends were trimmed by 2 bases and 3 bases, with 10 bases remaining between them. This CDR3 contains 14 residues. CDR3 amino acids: CASSLGAETDTQYF. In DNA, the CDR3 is TGCGCCAGCAGCTTAGGGGCAGAGACAGATACGCAGTATTTT.

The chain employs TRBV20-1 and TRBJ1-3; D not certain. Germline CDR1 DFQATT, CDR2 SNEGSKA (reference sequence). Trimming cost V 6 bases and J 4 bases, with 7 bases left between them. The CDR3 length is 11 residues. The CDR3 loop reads CSARTGNTIYF. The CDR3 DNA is TGCAGTGCAAGAACAGGAAACACCATATATTTT.

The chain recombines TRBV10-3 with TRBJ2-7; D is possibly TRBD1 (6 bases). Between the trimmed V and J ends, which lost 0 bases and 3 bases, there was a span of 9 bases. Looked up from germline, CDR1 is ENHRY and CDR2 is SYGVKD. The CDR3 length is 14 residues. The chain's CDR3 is CAISESRQDYEQYF. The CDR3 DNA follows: TGTGCCATCAGTGAGTCTAGACAGGACTACGAGCAGTACTTC.

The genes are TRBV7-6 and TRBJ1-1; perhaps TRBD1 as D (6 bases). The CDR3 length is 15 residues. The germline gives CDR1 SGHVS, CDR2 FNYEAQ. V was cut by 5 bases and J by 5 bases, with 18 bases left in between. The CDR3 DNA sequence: TGTGCCAGCAGCCCCACTGAGGGGGAGGGAACTGAAGCTTTCTTT. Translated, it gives CASSPTEGEGTEAFF. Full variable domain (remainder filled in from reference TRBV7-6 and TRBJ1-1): GAGVSQSPRYKVTKRGQDVALRCDPISGHVSLYWYRQALGQGPEFLTYFNYEAQQDKSGLPNDRFSAERPEGSISTLTIQRTEQRDSAMYRCASSPTEGEGTEAFFGQGTRLTVV.

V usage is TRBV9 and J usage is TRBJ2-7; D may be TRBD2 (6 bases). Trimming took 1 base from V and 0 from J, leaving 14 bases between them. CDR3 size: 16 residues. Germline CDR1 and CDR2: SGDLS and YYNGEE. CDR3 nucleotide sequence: TGTGCCAGCAGCGTACCATTTTGGCGGGACTCCTACGAGCAGTACTTC. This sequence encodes CASSVPFWRDSYEQYF. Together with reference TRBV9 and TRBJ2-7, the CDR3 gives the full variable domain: DSGVTQTPKHLITATGQRVTLRCSPRSGDLSVYWYQQSLDQGLQFLIQYYNGEERAKGNILERFSAQQFPDLHSELNLSSLELGDSALYFCASSVPFWRDSYEQYFGPGTRLTVT.

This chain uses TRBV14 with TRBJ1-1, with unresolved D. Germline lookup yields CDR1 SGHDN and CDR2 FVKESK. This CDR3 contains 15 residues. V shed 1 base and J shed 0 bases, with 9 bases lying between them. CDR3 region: CASSQGPGMNTEAFF. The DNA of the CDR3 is TGTGCCAGCAGCCAAGGCCCGGGTATGAACACTGAAGCTTTCTTT.

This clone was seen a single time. CDR3 DNA: TGTGCCACCAGGGTACTGGGACAGGGCGTTACTAGGGCTAGTGAAAAACTGTTTTTT. It codes for CATRVLGQGVTRASEKLFF. The chain carries TRBV15 and TRBJ1-4; 9 bases agree with TRBD1. After removal of 6 bases from V and 7 bases from J, the junction contained 21 bases not matched to a gene. Germline assignment: CDR1 LNHNV and CDR2 YYDKDF (reference sequence). This CDR3 has 19 amino acids.

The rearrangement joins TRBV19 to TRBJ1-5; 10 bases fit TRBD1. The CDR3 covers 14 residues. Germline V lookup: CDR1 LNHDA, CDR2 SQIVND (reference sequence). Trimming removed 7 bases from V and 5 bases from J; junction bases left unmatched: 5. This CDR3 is CASTGGTGDQPQHF. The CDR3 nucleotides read TGTGCCAGTACAGGAGGGACAGGGGATCAGCCCCAGCATTTT.

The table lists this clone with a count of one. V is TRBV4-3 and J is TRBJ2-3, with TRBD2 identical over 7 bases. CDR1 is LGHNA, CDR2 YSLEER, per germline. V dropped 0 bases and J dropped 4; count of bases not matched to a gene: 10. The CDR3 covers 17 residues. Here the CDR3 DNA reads TGCGCCAGCAGCCAAGAAACCCCAGTGGGAGGGCCAGATACGCAGTATTTT. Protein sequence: CASSQETPVGGPDTQYF.

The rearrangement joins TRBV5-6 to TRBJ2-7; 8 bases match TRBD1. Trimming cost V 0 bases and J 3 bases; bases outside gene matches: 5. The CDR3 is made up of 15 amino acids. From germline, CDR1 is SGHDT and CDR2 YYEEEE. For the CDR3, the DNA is TGTGCCAGCAGCTTGGCCGGGACAGGAGACTACGAGCAGTACTTC. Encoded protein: CASSLAGTGDYEQYF.

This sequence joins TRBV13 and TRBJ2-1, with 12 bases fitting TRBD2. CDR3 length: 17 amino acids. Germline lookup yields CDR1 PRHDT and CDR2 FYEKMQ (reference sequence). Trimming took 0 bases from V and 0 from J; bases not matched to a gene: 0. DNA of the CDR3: TGTGCCAGCAGCTTAGGGACTAGCGGGAGCTCCTACAATGAGCAGTTCTTC. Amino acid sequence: CASSLGTSGSSYNEQFF.

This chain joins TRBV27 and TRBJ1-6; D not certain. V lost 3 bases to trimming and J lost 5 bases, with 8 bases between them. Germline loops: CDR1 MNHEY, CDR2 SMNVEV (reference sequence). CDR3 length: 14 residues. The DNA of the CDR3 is TGTGCCAGCAGTTTCCCGAGTAATAATTCACCCCTCCACTTT. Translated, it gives CASSFPSNNSPLHF.

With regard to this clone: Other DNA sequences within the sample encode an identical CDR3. CDR3 region: CAISESHSYEQYF. In nucleotides, the CDR3 is TGTGCCATCAGTGAAAGCCATTCCTACGAGCAGTACTTC. The genes are TRBV10-3 and TRBJ2-7; D not certain. This CDR3 has 13 residues. Germline values: CDR1 ENHRY, CDR2 SYGVKD. With 3 bases removed from V and 1 base from J, the gap between germline ends came to 7 bases.

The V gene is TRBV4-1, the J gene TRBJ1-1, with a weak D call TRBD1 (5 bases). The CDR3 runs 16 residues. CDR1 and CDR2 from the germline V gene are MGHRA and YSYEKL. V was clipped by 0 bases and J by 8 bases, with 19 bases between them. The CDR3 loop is CASSQDVGGTIPEAFF. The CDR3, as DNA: TGCGCCAGCAGCCAAGATGTCGGGGGTACAATACCCGAAGCTTTCTTT.